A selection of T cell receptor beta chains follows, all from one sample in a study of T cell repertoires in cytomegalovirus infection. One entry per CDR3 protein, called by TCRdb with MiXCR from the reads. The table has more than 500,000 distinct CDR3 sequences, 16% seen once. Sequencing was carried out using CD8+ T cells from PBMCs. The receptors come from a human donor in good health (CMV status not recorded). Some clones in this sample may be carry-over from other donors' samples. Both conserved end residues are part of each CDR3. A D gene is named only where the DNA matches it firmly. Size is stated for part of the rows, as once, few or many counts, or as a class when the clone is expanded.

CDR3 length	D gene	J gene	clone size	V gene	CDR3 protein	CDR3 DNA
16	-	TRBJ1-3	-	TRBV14	CASSRVAGVVGNTIYF	TGTGCCAGCAGCCGGGTAGCGGGAGTGGTCGGAAACACCATATATTTT
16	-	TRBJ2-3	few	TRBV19	CASSIFPTGRTDTQYF	TGTGCCAGTAGTATCTTTCCGACAGGGAGGACAGATACGCAGTATTTT
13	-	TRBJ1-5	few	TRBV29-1	CSVRTGGNQPQHF	TGCAGCGTTAGAACAGGAGGGAATCAGCCCCAGCATTTT
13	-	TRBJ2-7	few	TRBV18	CASSPLARYEQYF	TGTGCCAGCTCACCACTAGCGAGGTACGAGCAGTACTTC
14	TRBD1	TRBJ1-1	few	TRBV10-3	CAVEPGTGVTEAFF	TGTGCCGTTGAACCCGGGACAGGGGTGACTGAAGCTTTCTTT
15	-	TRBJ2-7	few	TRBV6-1	CASSDGRISYYEQYF	TGTGCCAGCAGTGATGGCCGGATTTCCTACTACGAGCAGTACTTC
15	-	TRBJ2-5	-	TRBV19	CASSRRNRYQETQYF	TGTGCCAGTAGCCGGAGAAACCGGTACCAAGAGACCCAGTACTTC
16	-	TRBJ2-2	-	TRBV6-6	CASGYSMGEAAGELFF	TGTGCCAGCGGTTACTCGATGGGGGAGGCCGCCGGGGAGCTGTTTTTT
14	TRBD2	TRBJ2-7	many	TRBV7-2	CASSPLAGGYEQYF	TGTGCCAGCAGCCCTCTGGCGGGAGGTTACGAGCAGTACTTC
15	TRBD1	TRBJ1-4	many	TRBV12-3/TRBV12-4	CASSPPGQGSEKLFF	TGTGCCAGCAGTCCTCCGGGACAGGGTAGTGAAAAACTGTTTTTT
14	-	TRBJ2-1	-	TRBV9	CASSPQGPHNEQFF	TGTGCCAGCAGCCCTCAGGGCCCCCACAATGAGCAGTTCTTC
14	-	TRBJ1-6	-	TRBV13	CASSEGVGNSPLHF	TGTGCCAGCAGCGAGGGGGTTGGGAATTCACCCCTCCACTTT
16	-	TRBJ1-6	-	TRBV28	CASSLLDTSYNSPLHF	TGTGCAAGCAGTTTACTTGATACCTCCTATAATTCACCCCTCCACTTT
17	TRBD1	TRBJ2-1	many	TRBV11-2	CASSLDLTGGFDNEQFF	TGTGCCAGCAGCTTAGATCTAACAGGGGGCTTTGATAATGAGCAGTTCTTC
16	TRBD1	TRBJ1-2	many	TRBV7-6	CASSLGGTAYNYGYTF	TGTGCCAGCAGCTTAGGAGGGACAGCATATAACTATGGCTACACCTTC
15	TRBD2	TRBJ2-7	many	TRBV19	CASSVSGRADYEQYF	TGTGCCAGTAGTGTGAGCGGGAGGGCCGACTACGAGCAGTACTTC
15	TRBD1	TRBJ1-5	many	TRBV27	CASSARQGRNQPQHF	TGTGCCAGCAGTGCGAGACAGGGAAGGAATCAGCCCCAGCATTTT
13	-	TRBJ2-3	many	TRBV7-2	CASSATSTDTQYF	TGTGCCAGCAGCGCTACTTCCACAGATACGCAGTATTTT
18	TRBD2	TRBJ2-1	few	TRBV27	CASSLSPGGRAPNNEQFF	TGTGCCAGCAGTTTATCCCCTGGAGGGAGGGCCCCCAACAATGAGCAGTTCTTC
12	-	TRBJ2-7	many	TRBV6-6	CALGGSSYEQYF	TGTGCCTTAGGGGGGTCCTCCTACGAGCAGTACTTC
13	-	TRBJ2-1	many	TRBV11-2	CASSPPGVNEQFF	TGTGCCAGCAGTCCCCCGGGGGTAAATGAGCAGTTCTTC
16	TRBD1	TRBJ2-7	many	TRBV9	CASSVGTTGPGTEQYF	TGTGCCAGCAGCGTGGGGACGACAGGGCCCGGAACCGAGCAGTACTTC
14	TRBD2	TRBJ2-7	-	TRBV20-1	CSARSLAGLYEQYF	TGCAGTGCTAGATCCCTAGCGGGACTATACGAGCAGTACTTC
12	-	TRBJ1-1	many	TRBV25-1	CASSGPGTEAFF	TGTGCCAGCAGTGGTCCCGGGACCGAAGCTTTCTTT
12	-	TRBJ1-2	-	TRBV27	CASGYPFYGYTF	TGTGCCAGTGGGTACCCTTTCTATGGCTACACCTTC
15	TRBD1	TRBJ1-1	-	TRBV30	CAWRLTGGAPTEAFF	TGTGCCTGGAGGCTTACAGGGGGCGCCCCCACTGAAGCTTTCTTT
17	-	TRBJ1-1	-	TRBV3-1	CASSLSQAVTLNTEAFF	TGTGCCAGCAGCCTTAGCCAAGCCGTGACCTTGAACACTGAAGCTTTCTTT
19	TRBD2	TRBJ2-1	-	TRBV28	CASRLEPGLAYDSYNEQFF	TGTGCCAGCAGGTTGGAGCCGGGACTAGCGTACGACTCCTACAATGAGCAGTTCTTC
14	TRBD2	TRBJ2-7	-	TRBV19	CASSIASGDYEQYF	TGTGCCAGTAGTATAGCTAGCGGGGACTACGAGCAGTACTTC